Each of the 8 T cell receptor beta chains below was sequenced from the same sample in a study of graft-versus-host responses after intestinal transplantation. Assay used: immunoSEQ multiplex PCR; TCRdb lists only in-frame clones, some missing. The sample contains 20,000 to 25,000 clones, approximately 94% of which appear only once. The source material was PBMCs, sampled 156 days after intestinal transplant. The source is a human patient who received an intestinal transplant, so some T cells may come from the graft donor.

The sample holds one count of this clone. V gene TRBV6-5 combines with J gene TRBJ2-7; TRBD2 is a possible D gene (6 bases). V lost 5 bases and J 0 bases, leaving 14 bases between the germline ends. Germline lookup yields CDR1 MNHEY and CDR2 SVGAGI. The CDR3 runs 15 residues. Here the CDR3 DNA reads TGTGCCAGCAGTCGAATCCGGGACTCCTCCTACGAGCAGTACTTC. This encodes CASSRIRDSSYEQYF.

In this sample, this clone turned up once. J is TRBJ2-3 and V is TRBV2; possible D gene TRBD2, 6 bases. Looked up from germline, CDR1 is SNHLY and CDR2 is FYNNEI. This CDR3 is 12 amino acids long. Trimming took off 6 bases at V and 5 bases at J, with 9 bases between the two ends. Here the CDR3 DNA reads TGTGCCAGCAGCGATAGCGGAGATACGCAGTATTTT. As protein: CASSDSGDTQYF.

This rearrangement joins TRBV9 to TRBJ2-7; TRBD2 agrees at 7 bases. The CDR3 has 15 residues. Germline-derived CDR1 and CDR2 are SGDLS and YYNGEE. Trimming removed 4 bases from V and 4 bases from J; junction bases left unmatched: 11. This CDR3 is CASSPLLLGGYEQYF. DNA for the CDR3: TGTGCCAGCAGCCCACTCTTGTTGGGAGGGTACGAGCAGTACTTC.

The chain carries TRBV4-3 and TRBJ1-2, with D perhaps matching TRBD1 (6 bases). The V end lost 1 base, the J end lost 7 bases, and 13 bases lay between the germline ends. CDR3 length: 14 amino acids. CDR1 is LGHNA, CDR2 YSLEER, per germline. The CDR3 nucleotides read TGCGCCAGCAGCCAAGTCGGGGGGGCGCCTGGCTACACCTTC. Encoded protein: CASSQVGGAPGYTF.

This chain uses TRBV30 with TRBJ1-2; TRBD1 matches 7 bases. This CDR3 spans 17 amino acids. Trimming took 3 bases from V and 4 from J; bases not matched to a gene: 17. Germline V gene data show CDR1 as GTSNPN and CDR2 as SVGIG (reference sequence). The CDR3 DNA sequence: TGTGCCTGGAGGGGGTTTGGGGGGACAGCTATTATCTATGGCTACACCTTC. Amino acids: CAWRGFGGTAIIYGYTF.

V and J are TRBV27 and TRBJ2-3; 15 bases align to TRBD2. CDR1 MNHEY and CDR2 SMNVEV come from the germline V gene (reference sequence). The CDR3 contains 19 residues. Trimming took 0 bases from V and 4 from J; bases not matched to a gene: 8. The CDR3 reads CASSLSGGLAGGPSDTQYF. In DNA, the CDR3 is TGTGCCAGCAGTTTATCCGGCGGACTAGCGGGAGGGCCGTCAGATACGCAGTATTTT.

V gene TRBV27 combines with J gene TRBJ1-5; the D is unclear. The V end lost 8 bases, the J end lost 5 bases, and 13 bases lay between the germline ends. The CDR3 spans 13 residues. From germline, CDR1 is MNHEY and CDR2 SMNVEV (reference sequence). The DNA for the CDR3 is TGTGCCAGCGCAATTGGTCGCGATCAGCCCCAGCATTTT. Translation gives CASAIGRDQPQHF.

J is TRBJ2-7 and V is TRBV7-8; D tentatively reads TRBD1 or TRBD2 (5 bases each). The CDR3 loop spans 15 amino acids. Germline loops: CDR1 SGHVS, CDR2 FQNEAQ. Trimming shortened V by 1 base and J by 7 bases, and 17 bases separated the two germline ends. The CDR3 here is CASSLGMQGPWEQYF. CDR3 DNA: TGTGCCAGCAGCTTAGGTATGCAGGGACCTTGGGAGCAGTACTTC.